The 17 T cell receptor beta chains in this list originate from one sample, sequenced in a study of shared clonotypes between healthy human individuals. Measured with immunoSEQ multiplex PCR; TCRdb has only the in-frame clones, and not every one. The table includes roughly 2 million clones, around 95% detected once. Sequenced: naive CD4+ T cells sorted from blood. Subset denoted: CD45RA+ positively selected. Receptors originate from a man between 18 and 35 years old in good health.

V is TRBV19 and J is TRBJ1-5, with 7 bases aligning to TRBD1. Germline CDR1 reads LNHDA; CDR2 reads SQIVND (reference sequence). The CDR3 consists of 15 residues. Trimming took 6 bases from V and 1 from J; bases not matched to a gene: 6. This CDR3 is CASREQGTSNQPQHF. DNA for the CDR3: TGTGCCAGTAGGGAACAGGGGACGAGCAATCAGCCCCAGCATTTT.

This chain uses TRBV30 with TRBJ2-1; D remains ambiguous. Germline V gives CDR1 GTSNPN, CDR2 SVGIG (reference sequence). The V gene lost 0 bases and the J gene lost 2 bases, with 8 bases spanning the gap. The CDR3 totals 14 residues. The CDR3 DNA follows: TGTGCCTGGAGTGTCGCGTCTCCCTACAATGAGCAGTTCTTC. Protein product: CAWSVASPYNEQFF.

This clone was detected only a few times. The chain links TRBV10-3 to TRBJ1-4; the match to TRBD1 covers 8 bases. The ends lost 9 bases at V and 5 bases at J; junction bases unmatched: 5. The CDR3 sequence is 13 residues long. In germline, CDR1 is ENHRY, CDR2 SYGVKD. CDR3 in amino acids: CAIRDRQNEKLFF. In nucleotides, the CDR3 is TGTGCCATTAGGGACAGGCAGAATGAAAAACTGTTTTTT.

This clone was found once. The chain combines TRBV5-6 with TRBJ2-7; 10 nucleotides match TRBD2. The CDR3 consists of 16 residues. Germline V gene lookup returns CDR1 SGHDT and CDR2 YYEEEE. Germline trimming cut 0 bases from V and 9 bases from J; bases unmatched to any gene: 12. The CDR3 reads CASSLGAGLARGGQYF. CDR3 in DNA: TGTGCCAGCAGCTTGGGCGCGGGACTAGCGAGAGGCGGGCAGTACTTC. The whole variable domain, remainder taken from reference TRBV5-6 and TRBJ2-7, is DAGVTQSPTHLIKTRGQQVTLRCSPKSGHDTVSWYQQALGQGPQFIFQYYEEEERQRGNFPDRFSGHQFPNYSSELNVNALLLGDSALYLCASSLGAGLARGGQYFGPGTRLTVT.

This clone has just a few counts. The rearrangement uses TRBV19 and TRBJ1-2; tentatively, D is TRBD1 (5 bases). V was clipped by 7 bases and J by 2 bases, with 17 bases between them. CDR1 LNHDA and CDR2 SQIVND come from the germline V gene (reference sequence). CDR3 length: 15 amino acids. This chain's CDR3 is CASTAWSGRNYGYTF. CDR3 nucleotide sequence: TGTGCCAGTACCGCATGGTCAGGGCGGAACTATGGCTACACCTTC.

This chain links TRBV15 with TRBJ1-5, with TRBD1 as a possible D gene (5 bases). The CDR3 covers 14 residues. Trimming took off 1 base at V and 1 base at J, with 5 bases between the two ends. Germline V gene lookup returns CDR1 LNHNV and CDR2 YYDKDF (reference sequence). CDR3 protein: CATSRGQSNQPQHF. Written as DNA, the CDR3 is TGTGCCACCAGCAGAGGACAGAGCAATCAGCCCCAGCATTTT.

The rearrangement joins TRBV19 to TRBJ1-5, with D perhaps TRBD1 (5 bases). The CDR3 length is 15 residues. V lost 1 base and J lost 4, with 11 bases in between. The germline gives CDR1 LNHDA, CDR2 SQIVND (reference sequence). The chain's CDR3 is CASSIGQSINQPQHF. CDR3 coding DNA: TGTGCCAGTAGTATAGGACAGAGTATTAATCAGCCCCAGCATTTT.

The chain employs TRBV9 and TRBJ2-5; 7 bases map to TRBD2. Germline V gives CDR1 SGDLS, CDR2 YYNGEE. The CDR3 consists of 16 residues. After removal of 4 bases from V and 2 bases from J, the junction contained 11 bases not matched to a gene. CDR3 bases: TGTGCCAGCAGCCCTGCGGGACTACGGAAGCAAGAGACCCAGTACTTC. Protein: CASSPAGLRKQETQYF.

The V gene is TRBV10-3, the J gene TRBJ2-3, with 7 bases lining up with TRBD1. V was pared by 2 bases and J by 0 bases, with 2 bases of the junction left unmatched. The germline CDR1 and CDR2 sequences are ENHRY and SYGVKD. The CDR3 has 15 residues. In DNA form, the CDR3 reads TGTGCCATCAGTGAGAGACAGGGAAGCACAGATACGCAGTATTTT. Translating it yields CAISERQGSTDTQYF.

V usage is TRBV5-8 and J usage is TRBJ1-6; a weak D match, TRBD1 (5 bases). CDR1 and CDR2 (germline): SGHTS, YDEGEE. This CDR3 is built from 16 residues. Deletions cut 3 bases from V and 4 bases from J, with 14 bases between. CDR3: CASSSGGNQYNSPLHF. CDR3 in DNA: TGTGCCAGCAGCTCCGGGGGGAACCAGTATAATTCACCCCTCCACTTT.

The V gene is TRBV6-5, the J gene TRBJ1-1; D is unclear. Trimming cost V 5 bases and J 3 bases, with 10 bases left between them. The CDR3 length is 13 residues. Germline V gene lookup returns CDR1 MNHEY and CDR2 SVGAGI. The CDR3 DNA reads TGTGCCAGCAGTCGACTATTAGACACTGAAGCTTTCTTT. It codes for CASSRLLDTEAFF.

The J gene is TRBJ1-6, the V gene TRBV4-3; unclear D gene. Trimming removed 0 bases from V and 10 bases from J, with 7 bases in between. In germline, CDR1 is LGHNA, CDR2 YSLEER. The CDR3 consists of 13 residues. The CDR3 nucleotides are TGCGCCAGCAGCCAAGAGGCCCACTCACCCCTCCACTTT. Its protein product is CASSQEAHSPLHF.

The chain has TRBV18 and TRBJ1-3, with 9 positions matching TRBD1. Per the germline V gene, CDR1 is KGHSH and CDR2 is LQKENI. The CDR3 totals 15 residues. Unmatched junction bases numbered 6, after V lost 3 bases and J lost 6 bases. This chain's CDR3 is CASSPGQGSINTIYF. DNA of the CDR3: TGTGCCAGCTCACCGGGACAGGGCTCGATAAACACCATATATTTT. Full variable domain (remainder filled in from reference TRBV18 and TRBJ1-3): NAGVMQNPRHLVRRRGQEARLRCSPMKGHSHVYWYRQLPEEGLKFMVYLQKENIIDESGMPKERFSAEFPKEGPSILRIQQVVRGDSAAYFCASSPGQGSINTIYFGEGSWLTVV.

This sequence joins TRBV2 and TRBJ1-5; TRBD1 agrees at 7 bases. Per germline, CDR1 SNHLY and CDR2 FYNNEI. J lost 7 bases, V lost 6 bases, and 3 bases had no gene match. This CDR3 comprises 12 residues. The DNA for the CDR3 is TGTGCCAGCAGAGGGGGCGGACAGCCCCAGCATTTT. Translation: CASRGGGQPQHF.

CDR3 coding DNA: TGTGCCAGCAGTGGACTAGCGGGGGGGGTCCAAGAGACCCAGTACTTC. Translating gives CASSGLAGGVQETQYF. The chain uses TRBV2 and TRBJ2-5; 14 bases are a match to TRBD2. CDR1 and CDR2 from the germline V gene are SNHLY and FYNNEI. This CDR3 is 16 amino acids long. Trimming took 4 bases from V and 1 from J; bases not matched to a gene: 2. The variable domain in full, completed from reference TRBV2 and TRBJ2-5, reads EPEVTQTPSHQVTQMGQEVILRCVPISNHLYFYWYRQILGQKVEFLVSFYNNEISEKSEIFDDQFSVERPDGSNFTLKIRSTKLEDSAMYFCASSGLAGGVQETQYFGPGTRLLVL.

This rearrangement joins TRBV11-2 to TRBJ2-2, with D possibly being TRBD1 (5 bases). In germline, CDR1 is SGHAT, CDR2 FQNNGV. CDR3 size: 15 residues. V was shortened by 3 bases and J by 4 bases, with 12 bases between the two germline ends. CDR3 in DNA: TGTGCCAGCAGCTTTCAGGGATCGGGCACCGGGGAGCTGTTTTTT. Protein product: CASSFQGSGTGELFF.

The CDR3 spells CASSPYGERYEQYF. For the CDR3, the DNA is TGTGCCAGCTCACCATATGGGGAGAGGTACGAGCAGTACTTC. The chain is built from TRBV18 and TRBJ2-7; maybe TRBD2 (5 bases). This CDR3 comprises 14 residues. Trimming shortened V by 2 bases and J by 4 bases, and 12 bases separated the two germline ends. The germline CDR1 and CDR2 sequences are KGHSH and LQKENI.